The 15 T cell receptor beta chains reported below all come from one sample, sequenced in a study of cytomegalovirus exposure and HLA in healthy donors. PCR used 60 Vbeta primers and 13 Jbeta primers. Method: immunoSEQ multiplex PCR; TCRdb's copy keeps in-frame clones and lacks some. The table records fewer than 200,000 clones, approximately 81% of them present only once. Sequencing was performed on PBMCs. All receptors derive from a woman aged 18-29 years in good health and CMV-seronegative.

This clone was detected once. This same CDR3 is encoded by further DNA sequences in the sample. The chain uses TRBV19 and TRBJ2-1, with 9 positions matching TRBD2. The CDR3 runs 15 residues. V was clipped by 3 bases and J by 0 bases; unmatched bases: 0. Germline V gives CDR1 LNHDA, CDR2 SQIVND (reference sequence). This chain's CDR3 is CASSISGSSYNEQFF. The CDR3 nucleotides are TGTGCCAGTAGTATTAGCGGGAGCTCCTACAATGAGCAGTTCTTC.

This sequence joins TRBV7-3 and TRBJ1-2, with 8 bases fitting TRBD1. This CDR3 is built from 15 residues. The germline gives CDR1 SGHTA, CDR2 FQGTGA. Unmatched junction bases numbered 11, after V lost 5 bases and J lost 6 bases. Written as DNA, the CDR3 is TGTGCCAGCAGCCCAGGACAGGGAAGCTTGGATGGCTACACCTTC. It encodes CASSPGQGSLDGYTF.

The rearrangement links TRBV30 to TRBJ2-2, with 7 bases identical to TRBD2. The CDR3 totals 16 residues. Trimming removed 5 bases from V and 3 bases from J; junction bases left unmatched: 12. Germline loops: CDR1 GTSNPN, CDR2 SVGIG (reference sequence). The CDR3 loop reads CAWSGGGGSHTGELFF. DNA of the CDR3: TGTGCCTGGTCTGGGGGTGGCGGGAGTCACACCGGGGAGCTGTTTTTT.

The rearrangement links TRBV18 to TRBJ1-2, with D maybe TRBD1 (5 bases). V gave up 0 bases and J gave up 3 bases, with 8 bases separating them. Germline V lookup: CDR1 KGHSH, CDR2 LQKENI. CDR3 length: 14 residues. CDR3 region: CASSPPFRDYGYTF. CDR3 coding DNA: TGTGCCAGCTCACCACCGTTCAGGGACTATGGCTACACCTTC.

The V call is TRBV6-5, the J call TRBJ1-4; a possible D gene is TRBD1 (6 bases). Between the trimmed V and J ends, which lost 0 bases and 10 bases, there was a span of 15 bases. The CDR3 is made up of 15 amino acids. Germline V gene data show CDR1 as MNHEY and CDR2 as SVGAGI. This CDR3 is CASSYSNQGGGKLFF. CDR3 bases: TGTGCCAGCAGTTACTCGAATCAAGGGGGTGGAAAACTGTTTTTT.

The J gene is TRBJ1-4, the V gene TRBV4-1; 7 bases match TRBD1. J gave up 1 base and V 1 base, and 0 bases lay outside the gene matches. CDR1 and CDR2 from the germline V gene are MGHRA and YSYEKL. CDR3 size: 15 residues. The CDR3: CASSQGQGTNEKLFF. CDR3 bases: TGCGCCAGCAGCCAAGGACAGGGAACTAATGAAAAACTGTTTTTT.

The chain uses TRBV5-4 and TRBJ1-2; the match to TRBD1 covers 9 bases. The CDR3 runs to 18 residues. The ends lost 1 base at V and 3 bases at J; junction bases unmatched: 13. CDR1 is SGHNT, CDR2 YYREEE, per germline (reference sequence). The CDR3, as DNA: TGTGCCAGCAGCTTGCCGCGAATAACAGGGGGCGCAGACTATGGCTACACCTTC. Translating it yields CASSLPRITGGADYGYTF. Looking up the rest from reference TRBV5-4 and TRBJ1-2 gives the full variable domain: ETGVTQSPTHLIKTRGQQVTLRCSSQSGHNTVSWYQQALGQGPQFIFQYYREEENGRGNFPPRFSGLQFPNYSSELNVNALELDDSALYLCASSLPRITGGADYGYTFGSGTRLTVV.

This clone was seen just once. The rearrangement joins TRBV28 to TRBJ2-1; a possible D gene is TRBD1 (6 bases). The CDR3 totals 12 residues. V dropped 10 bases and J dropped 4 bases, with 11 bases sitting between them. Germline V gene lookup returns CDR1 MDHEN and CDR2 SYDVKM. This CDR3 reads CAIGTPYNEQFF. The DNA of the CDR3 is TGTGCCATCGGGACACCTTACAATGAGCAGTTCTTC.

The rearrangement uses TRBV2 and TRBJ2-2, with 9 bases that match TRBD2. From germline, CDR1 is SNHLY and CDR2 FYNNEI. V trimming: 4 bases; J trimming: 3 bases; junction bases outside the gene matches: 3. This CDR3 has 15 amino acids. The CDR3 DNA is TGTGCCAGCAGTGGCCTAGCGGGACACACCGGGGAGCTGTTTTTT. It encodes CASSGLAGHTGELFF. The whole variable domain, filled in from reference TRBV2 and TRBJ2-2, reads EPEVTQTPSHQVTQMGQEVILRCVPISNHLYFYWYRQILGQKVEFLVSFYNNEISEKSEIFDDQFSVERPDGSNFTLKIRSTKLEDSAMYFCASSGLAGHTGELFFGEGSRLTVL.

The rearrangement joins TRBV7-2 to TRBJ2-3; tentative D call: TRBD1 (6 bases). This CDR3 has 13 residues. Germline V lookup: CDR1 SGHTA, CDR2 FQGNSA. Trimming took 1 base from V and 6 from J, leaving 8 bases between them. CDR3 DNA sequence: TGTGCCAGCAGCTTAGGGGGGCGGGATACGCAGTATTTT. This codes for CASSLGGRDTQYF.

The V call is TRBV27, the J call TRBJ2-3, with 14 positions matching TRBD2. This CDR3 contains 14 residues. Trimming took 10 bases from V and 6 from J; bases not matched to a gene: 6. Per germline, CDR1 MNHEY and CDR2 SMNVEV (reference sequence). The CDR3 DNA follows: TGTGCCACCACGACTAGCGGGAGGGTTGATACGCAGTATTTT. Protein sequence: CATTTSGRVDTQYF.

The J gene is TRBJ2-7, the V gene TRBV4-1; D possibly corresponds to TRBD1 (5 bases). Germline CDR1 and CDR2: MGHRA and YSYEKL. The CDR3 has 14 amino acids. Trimming took off 4 bases at V and 4 bases at J, with 14 bases between the two ends. CDR3 residues: CASSPFEGEYEQYF. CDR3 DNA: TGCGCCAGCAGCCCTTTCGAAGGGGAATACGAGCAGTACTTC.

The rearrangement uses TRBV7-9 and TRBJ2-2; 8 bases fit TRBD2. After removal of 1 base from V and 3 bases from J, the junction contained 10 bases not matched to a gene. CDR3 size: 18 residues. The germline V gene has CDR1 SEHNR and CDR2 FQNEAQ (reference sequence). The CDR3 region has the DNA TGTGCCAGCAGCTTAGGACAGCGGGAGCATTGGCACACCGGGGAGCTGTTTTTT. Protein: CASSLGQREHWHTGELFF.

The V gene is TRBV4-1, the J gene TRBJ2-7, with TRBD2 identical over 8 bases. CDR3 length: 16 amino acids. The V and J ends lost 0 bases and 6 bases, in that order; junction bases with no gene match: 10. The germline V gene has CDR1 MGHRA and CDR2 YSYEKL. In DNA, the CDR3 is TGCGCCAGCAGCCAAGATCTCCTAGCGGGTCCGCGCGAGCAGTACTTC. Translation: CASSQDLLAGPREQYF.

Turning to this clone: The same CDR3 arises from other DNA sequences in this sample as well. The CDR3 sequence: CASQGTGGSDEQFF. In DNA form, the CDR3 reads TGCGCCAGCCAAGGGACAGGGGGCAGCGATGAGCAGTTCTTC. V and J are TRBV5-1 and TRBJ2-1, with 12 bases that match TRBD1. CDR3 length: 14 residues. Germline values: CDR1 SGHRS, CDR2 YFSETQ. The junction had 7 bases not matched to a gene; V was cut back by 7 bases and J by 8 bases.